Given below is one T cell receptor beta chain in context. The data were taken from a study of type 1 regulatory T cells. TCRdb processed the reads anew with MiXCR; each CDR3 protein has one entry. The repertoire holds approximately 97,000 distinct CDR3 sequences, with about a third as singletons. In germline, CDR1 is SGHTA, CDR2 FQGNSA. The CDR3 totals 13 residues. J lost 6 bases, V lost 8 bases, and 8 bases had no gene match. The sequence was collected from a human donor in good health. The sequenced sample consisted of CD4+ T cells, either the whole sample or a sorted fraction (not recorded which). The chain employs TRBV7-2 and TRBJ2-7; the match to TRBD1 covers 9 bases. The CDR3 region is CASARDRVGEQYF. DNA of the CDR3: TGTGCCAGCGCCCGGGACAGGGTCGGCGAGCAGTACTTC.